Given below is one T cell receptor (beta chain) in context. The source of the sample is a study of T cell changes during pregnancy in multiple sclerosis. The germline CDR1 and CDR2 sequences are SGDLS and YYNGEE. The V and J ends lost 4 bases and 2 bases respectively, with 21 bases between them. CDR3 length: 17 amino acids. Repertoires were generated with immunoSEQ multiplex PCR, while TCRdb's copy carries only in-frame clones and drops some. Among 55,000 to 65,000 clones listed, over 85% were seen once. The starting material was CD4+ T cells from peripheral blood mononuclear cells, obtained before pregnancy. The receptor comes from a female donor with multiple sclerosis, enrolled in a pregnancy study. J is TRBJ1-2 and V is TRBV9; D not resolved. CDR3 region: CASSPLSGTPGNYGYTF. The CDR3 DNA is TGTGCCAGCAGCCCCCTTTCGGGAACGCCGGGGAACTATGGCTACACCTTC.